This T cell receptor (beta chain) was profiled in a study of blood T cell repertoires in COVID-19. Across the whole study: Samples taken during acute and convalescent COVID-19 were collected in the United States, Italy and Spain. PBMCs, B-cell-depleted T cells, or T cells provided the cDNA or gDNA that made up the material.

Original analysis: For nucleated cells, counts were estimated from reference gene primer amplification. The protocol was immunoSEQ multiplex PCR, while the TCRdb copy is restricted to in-frame clones and leaves out a portion. V, J and clone size reflect that table, while D and trimming were determined from the DNA. Found here are more than 55,000 clones, roughly 90% of them singletons; the top ten hold roughly 15%. CDR3 length: 15 residues. With V trimmed by 0 bases and J by 4 bases, 3 bases remained unmatched. Germline values: CDR1 LNHNV, CDR2 YYDKDF (reference sequence). This sequence originates from a man older than 75 with acute or convalescent COVID-19. The V and J genes are TRBV15 and TRBJ2-5; the match to TRBD1 covers 9 bases. Sequenced: peripheral blood. The DNA for the CDR3 is TGTGCCACCAGCAGAGACCCGGACAGGGGAGAGACCCAGTACTTC. The encoded protein is CATSRDPDRGETQYF.